The 7 T cell receptor beta chains presented below share a single source sample, sequenced in a study of T cell responses to AZD1222 COVID-19 vaccine. Assay used: immunoSEQ multiplex PCR; TCRdb lists only in-frame clones, some missing. This sample yields over 150,000 clones, of which about 88% are seen a single time; less than 3.5% belongs to the top ten. The sequencing used peripheral blood, collected on day 0 of AZD1222 vaccination. These receptors came from an adult in good health.

With regard to this clone: The sample contains more than one DNA sequence encoding this CDR3. As DNA, the CDR3 is TGCGCCAGCAGCTTGGGAGGCAGTCAAGAGACCCAGTACTTC. It translates to CASSLGGSQETQYF. The rearrangement joins TRBV5-1 to TRBJ2-5; D unresolved. CDR3 length equals 14 residues. V lost 0 bases, J lost 2 bases, and 8 bases lay in between. Germline CDR1 reads SGHRS; CDR2 reads YFSETQ.

This clone was seen just once. V usage is TRBV7-2 and J usage is TRBJ1-5; unclear D gene. V was cut by 2 bases and J by 6 bases, with 8 bases left in between. The CDR3 is made up of 13 amino acids. Per germline, CDR1 SGHTA and CDR2 FQGNSA. In DNA form, the CDR3 reads TGTGCCAGCAGCTTATCTATCGGTCAGCCCCAGCATTTT. It is translated as CASSLSIGQPQHF. Looking up the rest from reference TRBV7-2 and TRBJ1-5 gives the full variable domain: GAGVSQSPSNKVTEKGKDVELRCDPISGHTALYWYRQSLGQGLEFLIYFQGNSAPDKSGLPSDRFSAERTGGSVSTLTIQRTQQEDSAVYLCASSLSIGQPQHFGDGTRLSIL.

The chain combines TRBV5-1 with TRBJ1-6; D gene ambiguous. The CDR3 sequence is 15 residues long. Deletions cut 0 bases from V and 10 bases from J, with 14 bases between. Per germline, CDR1 SGHRS and CDR2 YFSETQ. The CDR3 DNA reads TGCGCCAGCAGCTTGGGGACCGGGAGTGACTCACCCCTCCACTTT. Translated: CASSLGTGSDSPLHF.

The rearrangement links TRBV19 to TRBJ1-2; 7 bases fit TRBD1. The germline gives CDR1 LNHDA, CDR2 SQIVND (reference sequence). The CDR3 contains 12 residues. V dropped 4 bases and J dropped 5; count of bases not matched to a gene: 1. In DNA, the CDR3 is TGTGCCAGTAGTACAGGGGGATATGGCTACACCTTC. Encoded protein: CASSTGGYGYTF.

The J gene is TRBJ2-2, the V gene TRBV19; TRBD2 matches at 7 bases. V shed 6 bases, J shed 5 bases, and the junction held 0 bases outside the gene matches. Germline V gives CDR1 LNHDA, CDR2 SQIVND (reference sequence). The CDR3 consists of 12 residues. The DNA of the CDR3 is TGTGCCAGTAGGGGGGGGACCGGGGAGCTGTTTTTT. It translates to CASRGGTGELFF.

V usage is TRBV28 and J usage is TRBJ1-2; the match to TRBD1 covers 8 bases. The germline gives CDR1 MDHEN, CDR2 SYDVKM. V lost 6 bases, J lost 1 base, and 4 bases stayed unmatched. This CDR3 has 14 amino acids. CDR3 coding DNA: TGTGCCAGCAGGGACAGGGAGATTAACTATGGCTACACCTTC. Amino acid sequence: CASRDREINYGYTF.

The V call is TRBV7-2, the J call TRBJ1-5, with D possibly being TRBD1 (5 bases). Germline CDR1 reads SGHTA; CDR2 reads FQGNSA. Trimming removed 5 bases from V and 7 bases from J, with 18 bases in between. The CDR3 extends over 15 amino acids. CDR3 protein: CASSPFGRGGQPQHF. The CDR3 DNA is TGTGCCAGCAGCCCCTTTGGCCGGGGCGGGCAGCCCCAGCATTTT. The full variable domain, with the rest looked up from reference TRBV7-2 and TRBJ1-5, is GAGVSQSPSNKVTEKGKDVELRCDPISGHTALYWYRQSLGQGLEFLIYFQGNSAPDKSGLPSDRFSAERTGGSVSTLTIQRTQQEDSAVYLCASSPFGRGGQPQHFGDGTRLSIL.